This T cell receptor beta chain was sequenced during a study of blood T cell repertoires in COVID-19. TCRdb's table, derived via immunoSEQ multiplex PCR, lists solely in-frame clones and lacks some. Of approximately 300,000 clones in the sample, about 85% were seen once. In the 2 weeks before study entry, exposed participants met a COVID-19 case, which was PCR-confirmed or clinician-diagnosed. V shed 5 bases, J shed 10 bases, and the junction held 4 bases outside the gene matches. The germline V gene encodes CDR1 DFQATT and CDR2 SNEGSKA (reference sequence). The CDR3 is 11 amino acids. The chain couples TRBV20-1 to TRBJ2-1; 8 bases match TRBD2. This TCR was recovered from a woman aged 25 to 45 who had been exposed to COVID-19. Sequenced material: PBMCs or T cells enriched from blood (not recorded which). CDR3 sequence (DNA): TGCAGTGCTTCTAGCGGGTGGGAGCAGTTCTTC. Its protein product is CSASSGWEQFF.